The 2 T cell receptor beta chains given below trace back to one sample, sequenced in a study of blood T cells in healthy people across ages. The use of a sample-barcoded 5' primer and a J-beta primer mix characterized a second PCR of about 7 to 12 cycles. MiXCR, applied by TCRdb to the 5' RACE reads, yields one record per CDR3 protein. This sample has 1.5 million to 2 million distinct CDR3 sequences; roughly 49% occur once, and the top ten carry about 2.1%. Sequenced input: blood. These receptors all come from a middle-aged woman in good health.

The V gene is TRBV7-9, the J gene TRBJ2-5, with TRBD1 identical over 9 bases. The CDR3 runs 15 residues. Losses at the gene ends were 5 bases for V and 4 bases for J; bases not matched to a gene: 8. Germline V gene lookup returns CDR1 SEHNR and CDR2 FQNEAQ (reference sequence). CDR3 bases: TGTGCCAGCAGCAAGGGACAGGGAGCATCAGAGACCCAGTACTTC. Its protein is CASSKGQGASETQYF.

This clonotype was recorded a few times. The CDR3 sequence is CASTGLESTDTQYF. The CDR3 bases are TGTGCCAGCACCGGACTAGAGAGCACAGATACGCAGTATTTT. The V gene is TRBV9, the J gene TRBJ2-3; TRBD2 matches 7 bases. CDR1 and CDR2 from the germline V gene are SGDLS and YYNGEE. V lost 6 bases and J lost 0; bases outside the gene matches: 4. This CDR3 is built from 14 residues.